This T cell receptor beta chain was observed in a study of T-cell reconstitution after alpha-beta-depleted transplantation in children. Per germline, CDR1 LGHNA and CDR2 YSLEER. This CDR3 contains 13 residues. Trimming removed 0 bases at V and 5 bases at J, with 8 bases between. The TCRbeta library incorporated unique molecular identifiers. Using its own MiXCR run on the PCR reads, TCRdb lists one record per CDR3 protein. The sample has about 610,000 distinct CDR3 sequences, under 12% seen once. The TCR comes from a human donor who donated a stem cell graft to a child with acute myeloid leukemia. The specimen comprised PBMCs from the stem cell graft donor, sampled from the stem cell graft. V gene TRBV4-3 combines with J gene TRBJ2-7; TRBD1 or TRBD2 may be the D gene (5 bases each). CDR3 DNA sequence: TGCGCCAGCAGCCAAGAAATGGGGGACGAGCAGTACTTC. As protein: CASSQEMGDEQYF.